This T cell receptor beta chain was identified in a study of blood T cell repertoires in COVID-19. Study background: The United States, Italy and Spain supplied acute and convalescent COVID-19 samples. Sources were T cells, B-cell-depleted T cells, or PBMCs; the material itself was cDNA or gDNA.

CDR1 MRHNA and CDR2 SNTAGT come from the germline V gene. The CDR3 consists of 15 residues. Germline trimming cut 0 bases from V and 0 bases from J; bases unmatched to any gene: 0. Original analysis: Nucleated cell number was recorded as an estimate derived from reference gene primer amplification. This table comes from immunoSEQ multiplex PCR, and its TCRdb copy is limited to in-frame clones, with some not included. V and J calls and clone size come straight from that table; D and trimming were deduced from the DNA. The repertoire consists of 200,000 to 250,000 clones, with 80% to 90% occurring once and the leading ten covering roughly 2.2%.

The material sequenced was peripheral blood. The receptor comes from a woman aged 45 to 65 with acute or convalescent COVID-19. The rearrangement uses TRBV6-4 and TRBJ2-3; TRBD2 matches at 7 bases. The DNA of the CDR3 is TGTGCCAGCAGTGACTCGACTAGCAGCACAGATACGCAGTATTTT. This encodes CASSDSTSSTDTQYF.